A single TCR beta chain is shown here with its context. This record belongs to a study of blood T cell repertoires in COVID-19. Original data processing: It was from reference gene primer amplification that nucleated cell counts were estimated. Generated by immunoSEQ multiplex PCR, the TCRdb table keeps only in-frame clones and is missing some. That table is the source of V, J and clone size, and D and trimming were worked out from the DNA. In the table there are some 250,000 clones, around 90% of which are singletons. This CDR3 spans 16 amino acids. Germline V gives CDR1 LGHNA, CDR2 YSLEER. Deletions cut 2 bases from V and 0 bases from J, with 12 bases between.

This TCR came from a human donor in a cohort exposed to, infected with or recovered from COVID-19 (not recorded which). The donor label of this sample is uncertain. The chain employs TRBV4-3 and TRBJ2-3; D uncertain. The specimen sequenced was PBMCs or T cells enriched from blood (not recorded which). The CDR3 sequence: CASSQSTGPSTDTQYF. CDR3 DNA: TGCGCCAGCAGCCAATCCACTGGTCCCAGCACAGATACGCAGTATTTT.